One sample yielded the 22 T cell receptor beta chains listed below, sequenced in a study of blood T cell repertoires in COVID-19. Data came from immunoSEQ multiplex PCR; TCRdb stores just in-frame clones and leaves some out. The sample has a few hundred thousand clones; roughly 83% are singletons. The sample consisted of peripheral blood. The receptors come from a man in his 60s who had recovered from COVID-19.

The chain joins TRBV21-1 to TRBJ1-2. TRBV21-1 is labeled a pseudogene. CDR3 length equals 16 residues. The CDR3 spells CASSKDSGPDNYGYTF. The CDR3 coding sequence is TGTGCCAGCAGCAAGGACTCAGGACCGGATAACTATGGCTACACCTTC.

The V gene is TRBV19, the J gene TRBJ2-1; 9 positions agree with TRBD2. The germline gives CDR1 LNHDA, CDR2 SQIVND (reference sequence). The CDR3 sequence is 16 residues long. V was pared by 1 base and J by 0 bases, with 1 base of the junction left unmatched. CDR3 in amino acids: CASSIVAGVSYNEQFF. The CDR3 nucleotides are TGTGCCAGTAGTATAGTAGCGGGAGTCTCCTACAATGAGCAGTTCTTC.

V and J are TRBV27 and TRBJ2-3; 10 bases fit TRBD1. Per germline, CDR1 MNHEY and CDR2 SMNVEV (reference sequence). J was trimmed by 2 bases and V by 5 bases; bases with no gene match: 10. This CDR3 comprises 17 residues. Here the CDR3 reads CASSGPTGGLDTDTQYF. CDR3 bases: TGTGCCAGCAGTGGGCCGACAGGGGGCTTAGACACAGATACGCAGTATTTT.

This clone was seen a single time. The CDR3 loop reads CASSDPGGHLPYEQYF. The CDR3 DNA sequence: TGTGCCAGTAGCGATCCCGGGGGGCACCTTCCTTACGAGCAGTACTTC. The rearrangement joins TRBV19 to TRBJ2-7, with D possibly being TRBD2 (7 bases). Trimming removed 6 bases from V and 4 bases from J, with 22 bases in between. This CDR3 has 16 amino acids. The germline V gene encodes CDR1 LNHDA and CDR2 SQIVND (reference sequence).

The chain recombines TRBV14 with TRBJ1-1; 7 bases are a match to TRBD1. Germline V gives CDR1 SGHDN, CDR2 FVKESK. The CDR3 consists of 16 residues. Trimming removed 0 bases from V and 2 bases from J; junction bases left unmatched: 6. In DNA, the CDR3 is TGTGCCAGCAGCCAAGATGTCTGGACAGGAAACACTGAAGCTTTCTTT. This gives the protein CASSQDVWTGNTEAFF.

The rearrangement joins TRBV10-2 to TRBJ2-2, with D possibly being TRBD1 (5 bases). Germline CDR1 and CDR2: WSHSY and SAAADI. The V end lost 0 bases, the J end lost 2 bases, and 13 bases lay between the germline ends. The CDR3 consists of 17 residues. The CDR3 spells CASSESGQGSNTGELFF. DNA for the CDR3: TGCGCCAGCAGTGAGTCAGGGCAGGGTTCTAACACCGGGGAGCTGTTTTTT.

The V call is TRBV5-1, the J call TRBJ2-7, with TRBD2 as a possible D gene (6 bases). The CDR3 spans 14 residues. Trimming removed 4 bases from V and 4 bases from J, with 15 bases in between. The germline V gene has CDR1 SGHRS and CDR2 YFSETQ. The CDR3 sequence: CASSTGGTIYEQYF. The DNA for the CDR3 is TGCGCCAGCAGCACGGGCGGGACCATTTACGAGCAGTACTTC.

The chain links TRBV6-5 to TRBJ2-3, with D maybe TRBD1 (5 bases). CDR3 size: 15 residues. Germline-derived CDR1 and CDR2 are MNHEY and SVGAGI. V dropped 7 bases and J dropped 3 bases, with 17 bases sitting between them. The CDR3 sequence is CASKFEQTATDTQYF. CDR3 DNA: TGTGCCAGCAAGTTCGAACAGACAGCAACAGATACGCAGTATTTT.

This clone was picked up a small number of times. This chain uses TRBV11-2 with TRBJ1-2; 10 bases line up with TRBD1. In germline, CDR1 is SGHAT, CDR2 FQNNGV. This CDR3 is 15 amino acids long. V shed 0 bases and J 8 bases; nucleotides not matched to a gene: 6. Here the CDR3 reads CASSLEEGTGVGYTF. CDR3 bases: TGTGCCAGCAGCTTAGAAGAAGGGACAGGGGTGGGCTACACCTTC.

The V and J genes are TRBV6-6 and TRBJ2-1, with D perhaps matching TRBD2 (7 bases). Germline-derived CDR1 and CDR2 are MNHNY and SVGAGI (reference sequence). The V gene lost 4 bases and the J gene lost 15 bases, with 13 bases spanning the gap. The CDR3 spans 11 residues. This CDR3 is CASSSRGGPFF. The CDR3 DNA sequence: TGTGCCAGCAGTTCGAGGGGGGGTCCGTTCTTC.

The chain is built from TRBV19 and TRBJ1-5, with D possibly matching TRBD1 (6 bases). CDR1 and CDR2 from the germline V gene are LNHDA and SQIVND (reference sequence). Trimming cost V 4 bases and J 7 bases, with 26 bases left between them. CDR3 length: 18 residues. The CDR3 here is CASSTARRTAGTLQPQHF. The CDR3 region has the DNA TGTGCCAGTAGTACCGCCCGTAGGACAGCCGGAACGCTCCAGCCCCAGCATTTT.

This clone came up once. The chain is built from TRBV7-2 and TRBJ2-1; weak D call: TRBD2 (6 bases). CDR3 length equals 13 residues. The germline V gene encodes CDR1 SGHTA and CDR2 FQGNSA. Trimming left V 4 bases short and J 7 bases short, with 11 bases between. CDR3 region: CASSSHRGNEQFF. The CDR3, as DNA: TGTGCCAGCAGCTCCCACCGGGGGAATGAGCAGTTCTTC.

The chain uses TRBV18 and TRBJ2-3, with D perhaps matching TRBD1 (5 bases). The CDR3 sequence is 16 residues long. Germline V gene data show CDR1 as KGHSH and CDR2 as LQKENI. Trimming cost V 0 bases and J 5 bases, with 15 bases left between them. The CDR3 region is CASSPPGRVGGDTQYF. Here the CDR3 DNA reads TGTGCCAGCTCACCACCTGGCAGGGTTGGTGGAGATACGCAGTATTTT.

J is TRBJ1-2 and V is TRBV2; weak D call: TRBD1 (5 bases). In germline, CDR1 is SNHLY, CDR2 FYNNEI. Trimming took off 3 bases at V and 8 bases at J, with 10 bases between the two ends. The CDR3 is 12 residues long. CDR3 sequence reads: CASSDDSRGYTF. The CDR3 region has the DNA TGTGCCAGCAGTGATGACAGTCGAGGCTACACCTTC.

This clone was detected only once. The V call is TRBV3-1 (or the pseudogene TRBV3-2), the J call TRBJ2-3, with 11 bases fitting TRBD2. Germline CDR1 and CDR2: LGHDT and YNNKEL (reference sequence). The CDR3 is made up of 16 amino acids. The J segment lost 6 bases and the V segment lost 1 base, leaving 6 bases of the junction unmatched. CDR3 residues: CASSQAIAGGQDTQYF. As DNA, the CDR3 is TGTGCCAGCAGCCAAGCCATAGCGGGAGGGCAGGATACGCAGTATTTT.

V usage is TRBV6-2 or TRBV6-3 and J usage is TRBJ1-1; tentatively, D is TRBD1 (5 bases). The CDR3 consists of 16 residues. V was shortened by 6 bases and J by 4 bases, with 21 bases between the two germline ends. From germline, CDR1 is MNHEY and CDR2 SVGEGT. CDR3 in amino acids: CASSSSAGQRGTEAFF. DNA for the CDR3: TGTGCCAGCAGCTCGTCGGCAGGGCAGAGAGGCACTGAAGCTTTCTTT.

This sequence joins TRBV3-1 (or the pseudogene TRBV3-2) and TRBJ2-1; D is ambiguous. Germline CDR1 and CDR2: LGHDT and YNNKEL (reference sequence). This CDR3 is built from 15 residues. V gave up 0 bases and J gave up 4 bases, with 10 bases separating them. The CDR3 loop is CASSQDGQSYNEQFF. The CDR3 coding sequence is TGTGCCAGCAGCCAAGATGGTCAGTCATACAATGAGCAGTTCTTC.

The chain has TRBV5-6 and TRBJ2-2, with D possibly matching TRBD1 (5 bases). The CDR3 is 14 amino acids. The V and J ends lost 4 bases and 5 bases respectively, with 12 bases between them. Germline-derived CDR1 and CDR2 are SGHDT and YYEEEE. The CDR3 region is CASSRRAGTGELFF. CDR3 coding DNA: TGTGCCAGCAGCCGCAGGGCAGGGACCGGGGAGCTGTTTTTT.

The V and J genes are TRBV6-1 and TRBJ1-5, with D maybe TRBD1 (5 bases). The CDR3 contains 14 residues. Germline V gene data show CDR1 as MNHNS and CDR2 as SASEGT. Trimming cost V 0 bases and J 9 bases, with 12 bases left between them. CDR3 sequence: CASSEASGGAPQHF. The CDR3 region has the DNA TGTGCCAGCAGTGAAGCATCAGGCGGGGCGCCCCAGCATTTT.

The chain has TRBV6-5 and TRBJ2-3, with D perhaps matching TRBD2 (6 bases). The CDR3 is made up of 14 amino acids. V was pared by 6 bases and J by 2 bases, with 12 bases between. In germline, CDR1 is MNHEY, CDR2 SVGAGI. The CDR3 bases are TGTGCCAGCAGGGGGGGATGGACCACAGATACGCAGTATTTT. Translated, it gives CASRGGWTTDTQYF.

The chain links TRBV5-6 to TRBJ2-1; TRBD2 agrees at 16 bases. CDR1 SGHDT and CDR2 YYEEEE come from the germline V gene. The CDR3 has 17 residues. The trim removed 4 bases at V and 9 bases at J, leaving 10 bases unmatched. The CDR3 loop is CASSRDTGTSGGGEQFF. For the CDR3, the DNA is TGTGCCAGCAGCCGAGACACCGGGACTAGCGGGGGGGGTGAGCAGTTCTTC.

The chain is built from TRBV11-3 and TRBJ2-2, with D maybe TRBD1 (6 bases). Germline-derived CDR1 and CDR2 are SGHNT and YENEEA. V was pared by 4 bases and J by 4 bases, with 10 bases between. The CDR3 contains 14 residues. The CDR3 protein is CASSSGVSTGELFF. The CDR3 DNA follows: TGTGCCAGCAGCTCAGGGGTTAGCACCGGGGAGCTGTTTTTT.